This T cell receptor beta chain stems from a study of T cell repertoires in ileal Crohn's disease. Study at large: Patients had a median roughly 8-year disease duration, and less than 40% were active smokers. The MI sample came from the proximal margin of the surgical specimen. Per sample, roughly 0.5 micrograms of biopsy DNA were TCRB immunosequenced.

The assay was immunoSEQ multiplex PCR, and TCRdb's table has in-frame clones only and misses some. The sample lists under 7,500 clones, 78% seen once, with roughly 30% in the top ten. Documented time point: proximal margin of the surgical specimen (macroscopically non-inflamed). Study-level results: Compared with CD4 T cells, sorted CD8 cells carried more expanded clones.

A remark on this clone: Its specificity is not known.

This TCR was recovered from an adult with Crohn's disease. The sample taken for sequencing was ileal tissue.

CDR3 DNA: TGTGCCAGCAGCCAAGGAGCGGGAGGACACACAGATACGCAGTATTTT. It is translated as CASSQGAGGHTDTQYF. V gene TRBV4-2 combines with J gene TRBJ2-3, with 9 positions matching TRBD2. With 1 base clipped from V and 2 bases from J, the junction kept 4 bases outside the gene matches. The germline CDR1 and CDR2 sequences are LGHNA and YNFKEQ. This CDR3 region has 16 residues.